This TCR beta chain was identified during a study of CD8 T cells in ankylosing spondylitis. Points from the study as a whole: The study identified a TCR beta motif of about eight highly homologous variants that appeared characteristic of ankylosing spondylitis blood.

This clonotype was recorded many times. What it binds is unknown. This CDR3 spans 16 amino acids. The ends lost 0 bases at V and 5 bases at J; junction bases unmatched: 8. The V gene's germline CDR1 is DFQATT and CDR2 SNEGSKA (reference sequence). Libraries for TCR beta were made by quantitative 5'-RACE with molecular barcodes. One entry per CDR3 protein, called by TCRdb with MiXCR from the 5' RACE reads. The sample has roughly 490,000 distinct CDR3 sequences, about 5.2% seen once. The sample was blood, either unsorted or a sorted T cell fraction (not recorded which). The gene calls are TRBV20-1 and TRBJ2-5, with 11 nucleotides matching TRBD2. The receptor was isolated from a male donor with ankylosing spondylitis. This CDR3 reads CSAREFSGRAGETQYF. The CDR3 DNA reads TGCAGTGCTAGAGAATTTAGCGGGAGGGCCGGCGAGACCCAGTACTTC.